This T cell receptor beta chain was identified in a study of T cell responses to AZD1222 COVID-19 vaccine. Notes on this clone: Its antigen is undetermined.

Study observations and caveats: Donors were chiefly white British, with a greater number of females, and clonal diversity was perhaps underestimated. Just a handful of AZD1222 recipients tested seropositive at baseline.

V shed 11 bases and J shed 1 base, with 15 bases lying between them. The CDR3 has 13 residues. In germline, CDR1 is SGHNT, CDR2 YENEEA. Repertoires were generated with immunoSEQ multiplex PCR, while TCRdb's copy carries only in-frame clones and drops some. The sample comprises 60,000 to 100,000 clones, about 90% of which are singletons, and about 23% rests with the top ten. The chain combines TRBV11-3 with TRBJ2-7, with D perhaps given as TRBD1 or TRBD2 (5 bases each). This receptor was taken from an adult in good health. This specimen consisted of peripheral blood, obtained on day 0 of AZD1222 vaccination. CDR3 protein: CAPLGPDSYEQYF. The CDR3 DNA reads as TGTGCCCCCTTGGGACCTGATTCCTACGAGCAGTACTTC.